A selection of T cell receptor beta chains follows, all from one sample in a study of graft-versus-host responses after intestinal transplantation. Here immunoSEQ multiplex PCR was the method, and the copy in TCRdb shows in-frame clones only, minus some. Counted here are 65,000 to 90,000 clones, under 95% occurring once; the ten biggest clones make up roughly 0.44%. Their target antigens are unknown. Sequencing was performed on unstimulated CD8+ T cells sorted from spleen or lymph node cells, taken before transplant. The receptors originated from a human donor who was the organ donor for an intestinal transplant. Both conserved end residues are part of each CDR3. Each record gives: V gene, J gene, clone size, D gene, CDR3 DNA, CDR3 protein. D genes are given only for firm matches. Clone size is stated in some rows and not others, as once, few, many or a class when expanded.

TRBV9	TRBJ2-1	-	TRBD2	TGTGCCAGCAGCGTAGATGTAGCGGGGGGGCCGGTCAATGAGCAGTTCTTC	CASSVDVAGGPVNEQFF
TRBV19	TRBJ1-4	once	TRBD1	TGTGCCAGCGCCGACCCGGGACAGGGAATTGTAAATGAAAAACTGTTTTTT	CASADPGQGIVNEKLFF
TRBV19	TRBJ1-4	-	-	TGTGCCAGTACATTTCTCTCGGGGTATAAAGAAAAACTGTTTTTT	CASTFLSGYKEKLFF
TRBV11-2	TRBJ2-1	-	TRBD2	TGTGCCAGCAGCACTACTAGCGGGGATTACAATGAGCAGTTCTTC	CASSTTSGDYNEQFF
TRBV19	TRBJ1-5	-	TRBD1	TGTGCCAGTACCGATCCGGGACAGGGACCCAATCAGCCCCAGCATTTT	CASTDPGQGPNQPQHF
TRBV27	TRBJ2-3	-	-	TGTGCCAGCAGTAGTAGCGATCAAACAGATACGCAGTATTTT	CASSSSDQTDTQYF
TRBV7-3	TRBJ2-3	-	TRBD1	TGTGCCAGCAGCCCTGAGGACAGGTGGGACACAGATACGCAGTATTTT	CASSPEDRWDTDTQYF
TRBV5-4	TRBJ2-7	few	TRBD1	TGTGCCAGCACCATACTATCCTCCAGGGGGCGAGGCTACGAGCAGTACTTC	CASTILSSRGRGYEQYF
TRBV11-2	TRBJ1-2	-	-	TGTGCCAGCAGCTTACAGGCAGTGGATGGCTACACCTTC	CASSLQAVDGYTF
TRBV19	TRBJ1-6	-	-	TGTGCCAGTAGTATAGGCAGGGCCCATTCACCCCTCCACTTT	CASSIGRAHSPLHF
TRBV7-9	TRBJ1-5	few	-	TGTGCCAGCAGCTTAGGCCCCGGGGGGCCCCAGCATTTT	CASSLGPGGPQHF
TRBV10-1	TRBJ2-5	once	TRBD1	TGCGCCAGGAGCACTCCAGACAGGGGAACTTATCAAGAGACCCAGTACTTC	CARSTPDRGTYQETQYF
TRBV5-4	TRBJ1-2	-	-	TGTGCCTCTAGGACAGCGCCTAACTATGGCTACACCTTC	CASRTAPNYGYTF
TRBV29-1	TRBJ1-2	-	TRBD1	TGCAGCGTTGAGCCCCAGGGGGCGGGCTATGGCTACACCTTC	CSVEPQGAGYGYTF